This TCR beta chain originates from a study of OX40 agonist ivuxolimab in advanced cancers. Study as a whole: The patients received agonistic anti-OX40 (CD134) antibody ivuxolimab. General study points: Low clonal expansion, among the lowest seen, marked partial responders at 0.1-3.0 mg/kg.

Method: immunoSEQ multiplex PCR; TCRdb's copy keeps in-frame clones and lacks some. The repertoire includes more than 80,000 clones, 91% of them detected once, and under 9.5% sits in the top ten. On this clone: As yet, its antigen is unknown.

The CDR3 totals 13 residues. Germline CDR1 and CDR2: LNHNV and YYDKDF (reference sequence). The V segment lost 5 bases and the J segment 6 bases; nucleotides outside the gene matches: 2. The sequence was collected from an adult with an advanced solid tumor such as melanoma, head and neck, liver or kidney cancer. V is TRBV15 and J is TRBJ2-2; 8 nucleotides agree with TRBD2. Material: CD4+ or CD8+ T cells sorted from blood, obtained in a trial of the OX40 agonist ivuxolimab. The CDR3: CATSGTSAGELFF. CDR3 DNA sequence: TGTGCCACCAGCGGGACTAGTGCCGGGGAGCTGTTTTTT.